This T cell receptor beta chain was identified during a study of shared clonotypes between healthy human individuals. Generated by immunoSEQ multiplex PCR, the TCRdb table keeps only in-frame clones and is missing some. The table has 2 million to 2.5 million clones, 85% to 95% seen once. CDR1 LGHNA and CDR2 YNFKEQ come from the germline V gene. CDR3 length equals 16 residues. Trimming removed 1 base at V and 5 bases at J, with 14 bases between. Sequencing used naive CD4+ T cells from PBMCs. The subset here: CD45RA+ positively selected. The sequence was collected from a man younger than 35 in good health. Some clones in this sample may be carry-over from other donors' samples. V is TRBV4-2 and J is TRBJ1-4; no definite D call. The CDR3 spells CASSQAMAALNEKLFF. In DNA, the CDR3 is TGTGCCAGCAGCCAAGCGATGGCAGCCCTCAATGAAAAACTGTTTTTT.